The next 32 T cell receptor beta chains were all read from a single sample in a study of OX40 agonist ivuxolimab in advanced cancers. Only in-frame clones appear in the TCRdb table, and some are missing; sequencing was by immunoSEQ multiplex PCR. The sample records some 96,000 clones, approximately 90% being singletons. The specimen comprised CD4+ or CD8+ T cells sorted from blood, sampled in a trial of the OX40 agonist ivuxolimab. The source is an adult with an advanced solid tumor such as melanoma, head and neck, liver or kidney cancer.

The chain recombines TRBV6-6 with TRBJ2-6; D uncertain. Germline V gene data show CDR1 as MNHNY and CDR2 as SVGAGI (reference sequence). Trimming removed 6 bases at V and 2 bases at J, with 11 bases between. The CDR3 length is 15 residues. CDR3 amino acids: CASSPVSAGANVLTF. CDR3 sequence (DNA): TGTGCCAGCAGCCCTGTGTCGGCTGGGGCCAACGTCCTGACTTTC.

This clone was detected once. The chain joins TRBV11-2 to TRBJ2-1; 9 bases align to TRBD2. The J segment lost 4 bases and the V segment lost 6 bases, leaving 16 bases of the junction unmatched. This CDR3 is built from 18 residues. Germline V gene lookup returns CDR1 SGHAT and CDR2 FQNNGV. CDR3 nucleotides: TGTGCCAGCAGTTTGGTGGGGAAGATGACTAGCGGTTACAATGAGCAGTTCTTC. As protein: CASSLVGKMTSGYNEQFF. Together with reference TRBV11-2 and TRBJ2-1, the CDR3 gives the full variable domain: EAGVAQSPRYKIIEKRQSVAFWCNPISGHATLYWYQQILGQGPKLLIQFQNNGVVDDSQLPKDRFSAERLKGVDSTLKIQPAKLEDSAVYLCASSLVGKMTSGYNEQFFGPGTRLTVL.

The chain recombines TRBV15 with TRBJ2-1; maybe TRBD1 (6 bases). The germline gives CDR1 LNHNV, CDR2 YYDKDF (reference sequence). With 3 bases removed from V and 5 bases from J, the gap between germline ends came to 8 bases. The CDR3 spans 13 residues. The CDR3 loop reads CATSSHRDNEQFF. As DNA, the CDR3 is TGTGCCACCAGCAGCCACAGGGACAATGAGCAGTTCTTC.

The V and J genes are TRBV5-1 and TRBJ2-1; possible D gene TRBD1, 7 bases. This CDR3 region has 16 residues. V was shortened by 1 base and J by 5 bases, with 16 bases between the two germline ends. Germline loops: CDR1 SGHRS, CDR2 YFSETQ. CDR3 loop: CASSLRQGGIHNEQFF. The CDR3 DNA reads TGCGCCAGCAGCTTGAGGCAGGGGGGTATCCACAATGAGCAGTTCTTC. Looking up the rest from reference TRBV5-1 and TRBJ2-1 gives the full variable domain: KAGVTQTPRYLIKTRGQQVTLSCSPISGHRSVSWYQQTPGQGLQFLFEYFSETQRNKGNFPGRFSGRQFSNSRSEMNVSTLELGDSALYLCASSLRQGGIHNEQFFGPGTRLTVL.

The rearrangement joins TRBV29-1 to TRBJ2-7; possible D gene TRBD2, 6 bases. Germline V gene data show CDR1 as SQVTM and CDR2 as ANQGSEA. V was trimmed by 4 bases and J by 1 base, leaving 11 bases between them. The CDR3 sequence is 13 residues long. CDR3 amino acids: CSVGGTISYEQYF. CDR3 DNA: TGCAGCGTTGGCGGGACGATTTCCTACGAGCAGTACTTC.

Details on this clone: Other DNA sequences in this specimen translate into the identical CDR3. The chain recombines TRBV18 with TRBJ2-7; D is undetermined. V shed 0 bases and J shed 0 bases, with 3 bases lying between them. There are 13 residues in the CDR3. Germline CDR1 is KGHSH and CDR2 is LQKENI. CDR3 residues: CASSPPGSYEQYF. CDR3 sequence (DNA): TGTGCCAGCTCACCACCGGGCTCCTACGAGCAGTACTTC.

The chain has TRBV14 and TRBJ2-3, with TRBD2 matching 11 bases. The CDR3 contains 16 residues. Per the germline V gene, CDR1 is SGHDN and CDR2 is FVKESK. V shed 3 bases and J 3 bases; nucleotides not matched to a gene: 5. Here the CDR3 reads CASSQTRTSGTDTQYF. In DNA form, the CDR3 reads TGTGCCAGCAGCCAGACGAGGACTAGCGGGACAGATACGCAGTATTTT. The full variable domain, in which reference TRBV14 and TRBJ2-3 provide the parts outside the CDR3, is EAGVTQFPSHSVIEKGQTVTLRCDPISGHDNLYWYRRVMGKEIKFLLHFVKESKQDESGMPNNRFLAERTGGTYSTLKVQPAELEDSGVYFCASSQTRTSGTDTQYFGPGTRLTVL.

The rearrangement uses TRBV5-4 and TRBJ2-7, with 8 bases identical to TRBD1. CDR1 is SGHNT, CDR2 YYREEE, per germline (reference sequence). Germline trimming cut 4 bases from V and 6 bases from J; bases unmatched to any gene: 15. CDR3 size: 16 residues. CDR3 DNA sequence: TGTGCCAGCAGCCAACTCGCCGGGACAGGACTATCCGAGCAGTACTTC. It specifies CASSQLAGTGLSEQYF.

The genes are TRBV5-4 and TRBJ2-5; the D is unclear. V gave up 5 bases and J gave up 5 bases, with 16 bases separating them. This CDR3 is 14 amino acids long. From germline, CDR1 is SGHNT and CDR2 YYREEE (reference sequence). The CDR3 sequence: CASRPDRSSETQYF. The CDR3, as DNA: TGTGCCAGCAGGCCGGACCGCTCCTCGGAGACCCAGTACTTC.

The chain joins TRBV28 to TRBJ1-1, with 11 bases aligning to TRBD1. This CDR3 contains 14 residues. Trimming removed 5 bases from V and 5 bases from J; junction bases left unmatched: 4. Germline loops: CDR1 MDHEN, CDR2 SYDVKM. As DNA, the CDR3 is TGTGCCAGCAGTCGGACAGGGGGCGTGACTGAAGCTTTCTTT. It codes for CASSRTGGVTEAFF.

CDR3: CASSQVGARADTQYF. CDR3 nucleotides: TGTGCCAGCAGCCAAGTAGGAGCAAGGGCAGATACGCAGTATTTT. The chain joins TRBV4-2 to TRBJ2-3; no firm D call. The length of the CDR3 is 15 residues. Germline V gene lookup returns CDR1 LGHNA and CDR2 YNFKEQ. Trimming took 1 base from V and 4 from J, leaving 12 bases between them.

The chain uses TRBV2 and TRBJ2-2; D might be TRBD1 or TRBD2, each matching 5 bases. Germline V CDR1 and CDR2: SNHLY, FYNNEI. V lost 3 bases, J lost 4 bases, and 6 bases lay in between. The CDR3 loop spans 13 amino acids. The CDR3 DNA is TGTGCCAGCAGTGATGGGGGCACCGGGGAGCTGTTTTTT. This sequence encodes CASSDGGTGELFF.

The chain recombines TRBV4-3 with TRBJ1-2; D is uncertain. CDR1 is LGHNA and CDR2 is YSLEER in the germline V gene. The CDR3 loop spans 14 amino acids. The V end was cut by 2 bases, the J end by 1 base, with 8 bases between. The CDR3 nucleotides read TGCGCCAGCAGCCAACACCCCGGTAACTATGGCTACACCTTC. Translation: CASSQHPGNYGYTF.

V gene TRBV28 combines with J gene TRBJ2-3, with TRBD2 matching 7 bases. V shed 6 bases, J shed 3 bases, and the junction held 0 bases outside the gene matches. This CDR3 has 12 amino acids. Germline CDR1 reads MDHEN; CDR2 reads SYDVKM. The CDR3 nucleotides read TGTGCCAGCAGGCGGGAGACAGATACGCAGTATTTT. Protein product: CASRRETDTQYF.

V is TRBV7-8 and J is TRBJ2-1; 14 bases fit TRBD2. The J segment lost 4 bases and the V segment lost 2 bases, leaving 7 bases of the junction unmatched. Germline V gives CDR1 SGHVS, CDR2 FQNEAQ. CDR3 size: 18 residues. CDR3 loop: CASSLMGLAGELYNEQFF. In DNA, the CDR3 is TGTGCCAGCAGCTTAATGGGACTAGCGGGAGAGCTGTACAATGAGCAGTTCTTC. Together with reference TRBV7-8 and TRBJ2-1, the CDR3 gives the full variable domain: GAGVSQSPRYKVAKRGQDVALRCDPISGHVSLFWYQQALGQGPEFLTYFQNEAQLDKSGLPSDRFFAERPEGSVSTLKIQRTQQEDSAVYLCASSLMGLAGELYNEQFFGPGTRLTVL.

The chain couples TRBV15 to TRBJ2-1; TRBD2 matches 7 bases. The CDR3 covers 17 residues. Losses at the gene ends were 0 bases for V and 6 bases for J; bases not matched to a gene: 11. Germline values: CDR1 LNHNV, CDR2 YYDKDF (reference sequence). The CDR3 nucleotides read TGTGCCACCAGCAGAGAAAGTCTAGCGGTCCTTGGCAATGAGCAGTTCTTC. Its protein product is CATSRESLAVLGNEQFF.

The rearrangement uses TRBV15 and TRBJ2-1; D unclear. The CDR3 is 14 residues long. V lost 3 bases, J lost 0 bases, and 6 bases lay in between. Germline values: CDR1 LNHNV, CDR2 YYDKDF (reference sequence). The CDR3 nucleotides read TGTGCCACCAGCAGGGATAACTCCTACAATGAGCAGTTCTTC. The encoded protein is CATSRDNSYNEQFF.

The chain has TRBV18 and TRBJ2-7; TRBD1 might be the D (6 bases). V lost 1 base and J 6 bases, leaving 10 bases between the germline ends. This CDR3 has 13 residues. Germline V gene sequence: CDR1 KGHSH, CDR2 LQKENI. CDR3 sequence reads: CASSPREGVEQYF. In DNA, the CDR3 is TGTGCCAGCTCACCACGCGAGGGGGTCGAGCAGTACTTC. The full variable domain, its missing parts supplied by reference TRBV18 and TRBJ2-7, is NAGVMQNPRHLVRRRGQEARLRCSPMKGHSHVYWYRQLPEEGLKFMVYLQKENIIDESGMPKERFSAEFPKEGPSILRIQQVVRGDSAAYFCASSPREGVEQYFGPGTRLTVT.

V gene TRBV6-8 combines with J gene TRBJ2-3; D not resolved. Trimming cost V 4 bases and J 0 bases, with 11 bases left between them. Germline CDR1 MNHGY, CDR2 SAAAGT. CDR3 length equals 15 residues. CDR3: CASSLELNSTDTQYF. The DNA of the CDR3 is TGTGCCAGCAGTTTAGAACTTAATAGCACAGATACGCAGTATTTT.

This sequence joins TRBV5-1 and TRBJ2-3, with D unresolved. The V gene lost 0 bases and the J gene lost 0 bases, with 5 bases spanning the gap. CDR3 length: 14 amino acids. Per the germline V gene, CDR1 is SGHRS and CDR2 is YFSETQ. The CDR3 coding sequence is TGCGCCAGCAGCTTGGCCGACAGCACAGATACGCAGTATTTT. The encoded protein is CASSLADSTDTQYF.

The chain employs TRBV7-2 and TRBJ2-2; 9 bases line up with TRBD1. The CDR3 is 16 amino acids. In germline, CDR1 is SGHTA, CDR2 FQGNSA. V shed 1 base, J shed 3 bases, and the junction held 3 bases outside the gene matches. CDR3 residues: CASSLGQGVYTGELFF. DNA of the CDR3: TGTGCCAGCAGCTTAGGACAGGGGGTGTACACCGGGGAGCTGTTTTTT.

This rearrangement joins TRBV5-1 to TRBJ1-1; D uncertain. The germline CDR1 and CDR2 sequences are SGHRS and YFSETQ. V was clipped by 0 bases and J by 3 bases, with 9 bases between them. This CDR3 comprises 14 residues. In nucleotides, the CDR3 is TGCGCCAGCAGCTTGGAGAATGGGGACACTGAAGCTTTCTTT. Its translation is CASSLENGDTEAFF. The full variable domain, completed using reference TRBV5-1 and TRBJ1-1, is KAGVTQTPRYLIKTRGQQVTLSCSPISGHRSVSWYQQTPGQGLQFLFEYFSETQRNKGNFPGRFSGRQFSNSRSEMNVSTLELGDSALYLCASSLENGDTEAFFGQGTRLTVV.

This chain links TRBV7-2 with TRBJ2-1; D is ambiguous. The germline V gene has CDR1 SGHTA and CDR2 FQGNSA. This CDR3 contains 12 residues. Trimming stripped 2 bases from V and 3 bases from J, with 2 bases between. In DNA, the CDR3 is TGTGCCAGCAGCTTAATCTACAATGAGCAGTTCTTC. Its protein is CASSLIYNEQFF.

The rearrangement uses TRBV7-2 and TRBJ2-1; 8 bases align to TRBD2. Germline assignment: CDR1 SGHTA and CDR2 FQGNSA. The CDR3 runs 17 residues. The trim removed 10 bases at V and 8 bases at J, leaving 22 bases unmatched. The CDR3 sequence: CATFDWSGSFPVDEQFF. The CDR3 coding sequence is TGTGCCACCTTCGACTGGAGCGGGAGTTTCCCCGTGGATGAGCAGTTCTTC.

This clone was counted a single time. The chain recombines TRBV9 with TRBJ2-7, with 7 bases matching TRBD1. The CDR3 loop spans 14 amino acids. Trimming cost V 4 bases and J 5 bases; bases outside gene matches: 9. Germline V lookup: CDR1 SGDLS, CDR2 YYNGEE. CDR3 residues: CASSPGTASHEQYF. In nucleotides, the CDR3 is TGTGCCAGCAGCCCCGGGACAGCTAGCCACGAGCAGTACTTC.

The V call is TRBV27, the J call TRBJ1-2; D unresolved. Germline-derived CDR1 and CDR2 are MNHEY and SMNVEV (reference sequence). V lost 6 bases, J lost 7 bases, and 18 bases lay in between. The CDR3 consists of 14 residues. In DNA, the CDR3 is TGTGCCAGCAGGGAATCCGGGAGCATCCTTGGCTACACCTTC. The encoded protein is CASRESGSILGYTF.

The chain uses TRBV7-9 and TRBJ1-4; D might be TRBD1 (5 bases). V lost 7 bases to trimming and J lost 0 bases, with 12 bases between them. The CDR3 extends over 15 amino acids. Germline lookup yields CDR1 SEHNR and CDR2 FQNEAQ (reference sequence). This chain's CDR3 is CASTVGDPTNEKLFF. CDR3 bases: TGTGCCAGCACGGTAGGGGACCCAACTAATGAAAAACTGTTTTTT.

The rearrangement uses TRBV11-3 and TRBJ2-7, with D possibly TRBD1 on 5 matching bases. CDR1 is SGHNT and CDR2 is YENEEA in the germline V gene. The V end was cut by 6 bases, the J end by 3 bases, with 9 bases between. This CDR3 is 12 amino acids long. The CDR3 sequence: CASSSRDYEQYF. For the CDR3, the DNA is TGTGCCAGCAGTTCCAGGGACTACGAGCAGTACTTC.

As to this clone: Within the sample, other DNA sequences also encode this same CDR3. The chain has TRBV7-9 and TRBJ2-6, with TRBD1 identical over 9 bases. The germline V gene encodes CDR1 SEHNR and CDR2 FQNEAQ (reference sequence). This CDR3 has 17 amino acids. The V and J ends lost 5 bases and 0 bases, in that order; junction bases with no gene match: 5. The CDR3 loop reads CASSPGQGRSGANVLTF. The CDR3 DNA follows: TGTGCCAGCAGCCCGGGACAGGGCCGCTCTGGGGCCAACGTCCTGACTTTC. The full variable domain, completed using reference TRBV7-9 and TRBJ2-6, is DTGVSQNPRHKITKRGQNVTFRCDPISEHNRLYWYRQTLGQGPEFLTYFQNEAQLEKSRLLSDRFSAERPKGSFSTLEIQRTEQGDSAMYLCASSPGQGRSGANVLTFGAGSRLTVL.

This clone was observed a handful of times. The chain joins TRBV6-5 to TRBJ2-7; D is ambiguous. From germline, CDR1 is MNHEY and CDR2 SVGAGI. V gave up 2 bases and J gave up 5 bases, with 4 bases separating them. The CDR3 loop spans 11 amino acids. The DNA of the CDR3 is TGTGCCAGCAGTTACGGACACGAGCAGTACTTC. It encodes CASSYGHEQYF.

This sequence joins TRBV5-6 and TRBJ1-2; weak D call: TRBD1 (5 bases). The length of the CDR3 is 14 residues. CDR1 and CDR2 (germline): SGHDT, YYEEEE. V was clipped by 0 bases and J by 4 bases, with 10 bases between them. CDR3 loop: CASSLADKTYGYTF. CDR3 bases: TGTGCCAGCAGCTTGGCGGACAAGACCTATGGCTACACCTTC.

The J gene is TRBJ2-1, the V gene TRBV28; D possibly corresponds to TRBD1 (5 bases). V was shortened by 6 bases and J by 8 bases, with 23 bases between the two germline ends. Germline V gives CDR1 MDHEN, CDR2 SYDVKM. CDR3 length: 16 amino acids. The CDR3 DNA sequence: TGTGCCAGCAGCTTCCGGCCATCAAGGGGATCGGATGAGCAGTTCTTC. Translation gives CASSFRPSRGSDEQFF.